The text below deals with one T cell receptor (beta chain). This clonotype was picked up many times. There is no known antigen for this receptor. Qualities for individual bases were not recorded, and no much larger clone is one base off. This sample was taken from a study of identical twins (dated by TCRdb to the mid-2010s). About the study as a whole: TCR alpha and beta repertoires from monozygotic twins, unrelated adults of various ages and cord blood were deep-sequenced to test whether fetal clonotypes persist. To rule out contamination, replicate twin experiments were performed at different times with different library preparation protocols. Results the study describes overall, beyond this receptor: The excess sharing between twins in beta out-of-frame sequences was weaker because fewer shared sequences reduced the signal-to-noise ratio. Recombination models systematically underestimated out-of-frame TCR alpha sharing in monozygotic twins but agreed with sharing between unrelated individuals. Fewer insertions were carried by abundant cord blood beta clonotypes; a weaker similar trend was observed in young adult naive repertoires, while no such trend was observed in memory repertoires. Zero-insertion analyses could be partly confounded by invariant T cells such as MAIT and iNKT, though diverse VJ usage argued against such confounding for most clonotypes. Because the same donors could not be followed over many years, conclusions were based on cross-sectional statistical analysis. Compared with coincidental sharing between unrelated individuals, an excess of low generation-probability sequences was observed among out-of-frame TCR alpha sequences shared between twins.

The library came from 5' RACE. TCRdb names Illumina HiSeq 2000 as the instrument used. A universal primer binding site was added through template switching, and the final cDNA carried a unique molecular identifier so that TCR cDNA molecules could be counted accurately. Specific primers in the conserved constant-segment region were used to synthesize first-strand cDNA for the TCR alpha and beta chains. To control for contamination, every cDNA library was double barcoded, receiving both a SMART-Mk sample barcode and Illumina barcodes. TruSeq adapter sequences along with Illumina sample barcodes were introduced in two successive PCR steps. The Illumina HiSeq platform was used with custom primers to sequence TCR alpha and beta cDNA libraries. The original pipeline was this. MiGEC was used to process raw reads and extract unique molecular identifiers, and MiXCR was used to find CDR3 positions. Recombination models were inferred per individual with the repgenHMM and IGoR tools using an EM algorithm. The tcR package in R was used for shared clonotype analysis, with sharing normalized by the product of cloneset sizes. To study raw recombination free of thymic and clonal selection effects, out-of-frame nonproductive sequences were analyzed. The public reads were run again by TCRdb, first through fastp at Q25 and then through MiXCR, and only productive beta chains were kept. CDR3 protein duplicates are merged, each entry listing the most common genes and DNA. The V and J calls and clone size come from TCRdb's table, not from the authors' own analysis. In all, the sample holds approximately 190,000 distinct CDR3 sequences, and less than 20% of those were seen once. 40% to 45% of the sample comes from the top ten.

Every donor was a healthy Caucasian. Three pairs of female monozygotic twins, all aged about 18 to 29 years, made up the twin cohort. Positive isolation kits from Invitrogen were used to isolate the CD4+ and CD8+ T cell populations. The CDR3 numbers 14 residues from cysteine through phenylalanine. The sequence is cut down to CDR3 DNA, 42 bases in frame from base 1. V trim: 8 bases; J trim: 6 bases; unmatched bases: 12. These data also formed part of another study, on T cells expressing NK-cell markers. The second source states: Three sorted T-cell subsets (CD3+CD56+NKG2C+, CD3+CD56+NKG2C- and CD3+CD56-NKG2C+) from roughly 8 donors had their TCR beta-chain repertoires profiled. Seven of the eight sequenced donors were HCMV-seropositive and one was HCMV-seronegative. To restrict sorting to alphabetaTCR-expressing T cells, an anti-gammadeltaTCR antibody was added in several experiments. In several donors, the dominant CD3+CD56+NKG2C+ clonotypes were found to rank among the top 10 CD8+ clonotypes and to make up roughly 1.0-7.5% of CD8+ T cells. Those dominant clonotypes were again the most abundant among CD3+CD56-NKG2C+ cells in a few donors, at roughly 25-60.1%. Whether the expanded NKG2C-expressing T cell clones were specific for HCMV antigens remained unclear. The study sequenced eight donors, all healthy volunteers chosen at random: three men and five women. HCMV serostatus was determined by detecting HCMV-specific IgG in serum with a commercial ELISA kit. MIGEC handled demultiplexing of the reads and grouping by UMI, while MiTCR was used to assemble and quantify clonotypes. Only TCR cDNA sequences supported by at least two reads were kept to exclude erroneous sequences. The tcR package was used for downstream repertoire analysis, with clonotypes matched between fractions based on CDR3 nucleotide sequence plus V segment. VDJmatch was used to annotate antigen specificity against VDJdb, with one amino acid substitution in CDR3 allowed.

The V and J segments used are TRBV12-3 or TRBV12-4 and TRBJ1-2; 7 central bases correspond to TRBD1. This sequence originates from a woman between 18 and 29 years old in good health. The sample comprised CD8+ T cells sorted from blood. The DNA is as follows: TGTGCCAGCGCCCTACAGGGGTTTTGGAATGGCTACACCTTC. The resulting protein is CASALQGFWNGYTF.